The rows below give T cell receptor beta chains drawn from one sample of a study of siplizumab effects on memory and regulatory T cells. Measured with immunoSEQ multiplex PCR; TCRdb has only the in-frame clones, and not every one. This table has tens of thousands of clones, approximately 82% appearing once. Sequencing was carried out using memory CD4+ T cells sorted from blood. The receptors derive from a human donor in good health. CDR3s leave out the opening cysteine and the closing phenylalanine or tryptophan. The D gene is left open where the match is weak.

- | TRBJ2-5 | TRBV7-2 | ASSLVGETQY
- | TRBJ2-1 | TRBV5-1 | ASSLIPGPYNEQF
- | TRBJ1-5 | TRBV15 | ATSSRDNQPQH
TRBD2 | TRBJ2-7 | TRBV30 | AWSREGGGSYEQY
- | TRBJ2-7 | TRBV2 | ASSEDYMDEQY
- | TRBJ1-3 | TRBV7-9 | ASSARQVGNTIY
TRBD1 | TRBJ1-2 | TRBV28 | ASSFGTARNYGYT
- | TRBJ1-5 | TRBV2 | ASSEGRGNQPQH
- | TRBJ1-1 | TRBV19 | ASSIRNLNTEAF
TRBD2 | TRBJ2-1 | TRBV5-4 | ASSTVYWAGGPLEQF
- | TRBJ1-5 | TRBV10-3 | AIGGGNQPQH
- | TRBJ2-3 | TRBV9 | ASSPEGPGRADTQY
- | TRBJ2-5 | TRBV11-2 | ASSLDRQPRTQY
- | TRBJ2-7 | TRBV6-5 | ASSRSGPHSYEQY
- | TRBJ1-5 | TRBV15 | ATSRRGEPQH
- | TRBJ1-3 | TRBV14 | ASRAGFSGNTIY
- | TRBJ1-1 | TRBV19 | ASSIFGRENTEAF
- | TRBJ1-1 | TRBV2 | ASSTGTEAF
- | TRBJ2-5 | TRBV5-1 | ASSFTGETQY
- | TRBJ2-7 | TRBV6-5 | ASSPQGVSNEQY
- | TRBJ2-3 | TRBV18 | ASSPWDTQY
- | TRBJ1-5 | TRBV4-1 | ASSQAKGAGPQH
- | TRBJ1-5 | TRBV19 | ASRRLPHYQPQH
- | TRBJ1-3 | TRBV6-5 | ASSQPGAGNTIY
TRBD2 | TRBJ2-3 | TRBV5-1 | ASSLGTSGGAGDTQY
TRBD1 | TRBJ1-4 | TRBV5-1 | ASRDRGRLDEKLF
- | TRBJ2-4 | TRBV5-1 | ASSLGGGTKNIQY
TRBD2 | TRBJ2-3 | TRBV10-3 | AISARGGPGDTQY
- | TRBJ1-1 | TRBV29-1 | SVERAVNTEAF
- | TRBJ1-2 | TRBV28 | ASSHDSYGYT
TRBD2 | TRBJ2-5 | TRBV2 | ASSPTLTSGPVRSTQY
- | TRBJ2-3 | TRBV11-2 | ASSTRRDTDTQY
- | TRBJ2-1 | TRBV30 | AHTAYNEQF
- | TRBJ1-1 | TRBV7-9 | ASSLGGASGEAF
- | TRBJ2-3 | TRBV25-1 | ASSETNTDTQY
- | TRBJ2-7 | TRBV7-2 | ASSLTLGLSYEQY
- | TRBJ1-4 | TRBV6-1 | AVAEGRTNEKLF
- | TRBJ2-7 | TRBV5-1 | ASSLELPYYEQY
- | TRBJ1-2 | TRBV2 | ASSVGREGYGYT
- | TRBJ1-6 | TRBV5-6 | ASSSRGDLYNSPLH
- | TRBJ1-1 | TRBV4-2 | ASSQDLIGEGTTEAF